A single sample is the source of the 18 T cell receptor beta chains below, sequenced in a study of blood T cell repertoires in COVID-19. The table came from immunoSEQ multiplex PCR; TCRdb's copy has only in-frame clones and leaves some out. The repertoire includes roughly 65,000 clones, about 82% of them detected once, and about two fifths sits in the top ten. The sample consisted of peripheral blood. The receptors here all came from a human donor in a cohort sampled during active COVID-19.

The V and J genes are TRBV5-1 and TRBJ2-7, with 14 bases fitting TRBD2. Per germline, CDR1 SGHRS and CDR2 YFSETQ. The CDR3 spans 17 residues. Unmatched junction bases numbered 14, after V lost 7 bases and J lost 5 bases. The CDR3 protein is CASSAVGLAGGGHEQYF. CDR3 DNA sequence: TGCGCCAGCTCGGCGGTAGGACTAGCGGGGGGAGGCCACGAGCAGTACTTC.

V gene TRBV4-3 combines with J gene TRBJ2-1; 10 bases agree with TRBD1. CDR1 and CDR2 (germline): LGHNA, YSLEER. The J segment lost 15 bases and the V segment lost 3 bases, leaving 8 bases of the junction unmatched. The CDR3 contains 13 residues. CDR3 loop: CASSHAGTGDRFF. CDR3 DNA: TGCGCCAGCAGCCATGCAGGGACAGGGGATAGGTTCTTC.

The chain carries TRBV11-3 and TRBJ2-5; 7 nucleotides agree with TRBD1. The J segment lost 2 bases and the V segment lost 5 bases, leaving 5 bases of the junction unmatched. Looked up from germline, CDR1 is SGHNT and CDR2 is YENEEA. This CDR3 is 14 amino acids long. The CDR3 sequence is CASSQGGGQETQYF. The DNA for the CDR3 is TGTGCCAGCAGCCAAGGGGGCGGTCAAGAGACCCAGTACTTC.

CDR3 protein: CASRGGGANNEKLFF. The CDR3 DNA reads TGTGCCTCGAGAGGGGGGGGCGCGAACAATGAAAAACTGTTTTTT. The rearrangement links TRBV28 to TRBJ1-4; D possibly corresponds to TRBD1 (6 bases). Trimming took off 11 bases at V and 5 bases at J, with 21 bases between the two ends. This CDR3 has 15 residues. Per the germline V gene, CDR1 is MDHEN and CDR2 is SYDVKM.

DNA for the CDR3: TGTGCCAGCAGGAGTTTGAACACTGAAGCTTTCTTT. Translation: CASRSLNTEAFF. This rearrangement joins TRBV11-2 to TRBJ1-1; D unresolved. This CDR3 is built from 12 residues. Trimming cost V 6 bases and J 0 bases, with 5 bases left between them. Germline values: CDR1 SGHAT, CDR2 FQNNGV. The entire variable domain, with the rest obtained from reference TRBV11-2 and TRBJ1-1, is as follows: EAGVAQSPRYKIIEKRQSVAFWCNPISGHATLYWYQQILGQGPKLLIQFQNNGVVDDSQLPKDRFSAERLKGVDSTLKIQPAKLEDSAVYLCASRSLNTEAFFGQGTRLTVV.

This chain uses TRBV5-1 with TRBJ2-7, with D tentatively TRBD2 (6 bases). Trimming left V 3 bases short and J 7 bases short, with 11 bases between. Germline V gives CDR1 SGHRS, CDR2 YFSETQ. The CDR3 spans 12 residues. The CDR3 spells CASSSGLTEQYF. The CDR3, as DNA: TGCGCCAGCAGCTCGGGACTGACAGAGCAGTACTTC.

This chain uses TRBV5-5 with TRBJ2-2; possible D gene TRBD1, 6 bases. The germline V gene has CDR1 SGHKS and CDR2 YYEKEE (reference sequence). The V end was cut by 3 bases, the J end by 2 bases, with 11 bases between. This CDR3 is 15 amino acids long. Here the CDR3 DNA reads TGTGCCAGCAGCTACAGGGTGGGCAACACCGGGGAGCTGTTTTTT. It yields the protein CASSYRVGNTGELFF.

The chain has TRBV27 and TRBJ1-1; 8 bases line up with TRBD1. V was pared by 2 bases and J by 3 bases, with 11 bases of the junction left unmatched. Germline lookup yields CDR1 MNHEY and CDR2 SMNVEV (reference sequence). The CDR3 spans 17 residues. CDR3 sequence reads: CASSLRPRGRGHTEAFF. The CDR3 DNA follows: TGTGCCAGCAGTTTACGCCCAAGGGGCAGGGGGCACACTGAAGCTTTCTTT.

The chain employs TRBV2 and TRBJ1-1; D gene unclear. Looked up from germline, CDR1 is SNHLY and CDR2 is FYNNEI. The CDR3 contains 14 residues. The V and J ends lost 4 bases and 2 bases respectively, with 11 bases between them. Here the CDR3 DNA reads TGTGCCAGCAGTGTACGCGAGGGCAACACTGAAGCTTTCTTT. Residues: CASSVREGNTEAFF.

This clone came up a few times. The rearrangement links TRBV6-6 to TRBJ1-4; D perhaps matches TRBD1 (5 bases). Trimming removed 5 bases from V and 5 bases from J, with 9 bases in between. The CDR3 contains 13 residues. In germline, CDR1 is MNHNY, CDR2 SVGAGI (reference sequence). The CDR3 is CASSRDFNEKLFF. The CDR3, as DNA: TGTGCCAGCAGTCGGGACTTCAATGAAAAACTGTTTTTT.

The chain employs TRBV7-9 and TRBJ1-2; a weak D match, TRBD1 (6 bases). Germline CDR1 SEHNR, CDR2 FQNEAQ (reference sequence). V lost 1 base, J lost 4 bases, and 10 bases lay in between. This CDR3 comprises 14 residues. CDR3 loop: CASSLGDTRYGYTF. The CDR3 nucleotides read TGTGCCAGCAGCTTAGGGGACACCCGCTATGGCTACACCTTC.

CDR3 sequence reads: CATAGGGQPQHF. In DNA form, the CDR3 reads TGTGCCACGGCTGGGGGGGGCCAGCCCCAGCATTTT. The V gene is TRBV2, the J gene TRBJ1-5; TRBD1 might be the D (6 bases). Germline V lookup: CDR1 SNHLY, CDR2 FYNNEI. V was pared by 10 bases and J by 7 bases, with 14 bases between. The CDR3 is 12 amino acids.

This clone has more than one count but fewer than ten. The rearrangement joins TRBV4-1 to TRBJ1-1, with TRBD1 identical over 7 bases. The V segment lost 1 base and the J segment 1 base; nucleotides outside the gene matches: 6. The germline CDR1 and CDR2 sequences are MGHRA and YSYEKL. This CDR3 spans 16 amino acids. Here the CDR3 DNA reads TGCGCCAGCAGCCAAGGGAGGGGACAGAAGAACACTGAAGCTTTCTTT. Translated, it gives CASSQGRGQKNTEAFF.

This chain connects TRBV5-8 to TRBJ1-5, with D perhaps matching TRBD1 (5 bases). This CDR3 is 17 amino acids long. Germline CDR1 SGHTS, CDR2 YDEGEE. The V gene lost 3 bases and the J gene lost 2 bases, with 18 bases spanning the gap. Here the CDR3 DNA reads TGTGCCAGCAGCTATTATTCCGGGGGTAGAGGCAATCAGCCCCAGCATTTT. It encodes CASSYYSGGRGNQPQHF.

The chain links TRBV28 to TRBJ1-2; 7 bases map to TRBD1. V lost 8 bases, J lost 6 bases, and 18 bases stayed unmatched. Germline assignment: CDR1 MDHEN and CDR2 SYDVKM. The CDR3 contains 16 residues. The CDR3 DNA reads TGTGCCAGCCTACCACCCGGACAGGCAAGGGTTCATGGCTACACCTTC. Translated, it gives CASLPPGQARVHGYTF.

Of note for this clone: Relative to the germline gene, one junction end is altered; a read error may explain this. This chain uses TRBV7-7 with TRBJ1-4, with 12 bases fitting TRBD1. The CDR3 is 17 residues long. Looked up from germline, CDR1 is SSHAT and CDR2 is FNYEAQ (reference sequence). CDR3 loop: CASSPGTGGRTNEKLFF. CDR3 DNA: TGTGCTAGCAGCCCGGGGACAGGGGGCCGAACTAATGAAAAACTGTTTTTT.

The chain is built from TRBV5-1 and TRBJ1-6; 9 nucleotides align to TRBD1. The CDR3 totals 17 residues. CDR1 and CDR2 from the germline V gene are SGHRS and YFSETQ. With V trimmed by 4 bases and J by 0 bases, 5 bases remained unmatched. The DNA of the CDR3 is TGCGCCAGCAGCGATGGGACAGGGAGCTCCTATAATTCACCCCTCCACTTT. Translation gives CASSDGTGSSYNSPLHF.

This rearrangement joins TRBV27 to TRBJ2-2; D is possibly TRBD2 (5 bases). CDR1 MNHEY and CDR2 SMNVEV come from the germline V gene (reference sequence). Trimming removed 1 base at V and 4 bases at J, with 16 bases between. CDR3 length: 17 residues. DNA of the CDR3: TGTGCCAGCAGTTTATTACGGGTGCGTCGGGGCACCGGGGAGCTGTTTTTT. It specifies CASSLLRVRRGTGELFF.